The 5 T cell receptor delta chains given below trace back to one sample, sequenced in a study of gamma-delta T cells after stem cell transplantation. TCRdb re-processed the RT-PCR reads using CATT. The sample lists 3,000 to 4,000 delta-chain clones, roughly an eighth occurring once. The specimen sequenced was gamma-delta T cells. These receptor sequences come from a human donor. It is not recorded whose cells these are; they may come from a transplant donor.

By sample fraction, this clone is medium-sized. This chain connects TRDV1 to TRDJ1; TRDD3 matches at 11 bases. Germline V lookup: CDR1 TSWWSYY, CDR2 QGS. V shed 5 bases and J 0 bases; nucleotides not matched to a gene: 14. This CDR3 is built from 19 residues. The CDR3 protein is CALGFHLLGDTLYTDKLIF. The CDR3 DNA follows: TGTGCTCTTGGGTTCCACCTCCTGGGGGATACCCTGTACACCGATAAACTCATCTTT.

Only a few counts were recorded for this clone. V usage is TRDV1 and J usage is TRDJ1; D unresolved. This CDR3 comprises 13 residues. Deletions cut 4 bases from V and 0 bases from J, with 6 bases between. The V gene's germline CDR1 is TSWWSYY and CDR2 QGS. The CDR3 protein is CALGVSYTDKLIF. In DNA form, the CDR3 reads TGTGCTCTTGGGGTTTCGTACACCGATAAACTCATCTTT.

This clone turned up a few times. The chain is built from TRDV1 and TRDJ1; no reliable D call. In germline, CDR1 is TSWWSYY, CDR2 QGS. Between the trimmed V and J ends, which lost 2 bases and 3 bases, there was a span of 16 bases. CDR3 length: 16 residues. The CDR3 DNA is TGTGCTCTTGGGGAAGCGCCCCACTCGTCGGCCGATAAACTCATCTTT. It translates to CALGEAPHSSADKLIF.

This clone is medium-sized within its sample. V is TRDV2 and J is TRDJ1, with 10 bases lining up with TRDD3. This CDR3 region has 17 residues. Germline V gene lookup returns CDR1 GEAIGNYY and CDR2 EKD. After removal of 0 bases from V and 1 base from J, the junction contained 7 bases not matched to a gene. The CDR3 nucleotides are TGTGCCTGTGACACCCCGTGGGGGATACCGTCCACCGATAAACTCATCTTT. As protein: CACDTPWGIPSTDKLIF.

The chain links TRDV1 to TRDJ1; 13 nucleotides align to TRDD3. V gave up 0 bases and J gave up 4 bases; unmatched junction bases: 26. This CDR3 region has 24 residues. In germline, CDR1 is TSWWSYY, CDR2 QGS. The CDR3, as DNA: TGTGCTCTTGGGGAACTAGCCACTGGGACACCTACTTCTAAGTACTGGGGGATACGCGATAAACTCATCTTT. It specifies CALGELATGTPTSKYWGIRDKLIF.